The rows below give T cell receptor beta chains drawn from one sample of a study of blood T cell repertoires in COVID-19. The table came from immunoSEQ multiplex PCR; TCRdb's copy has only in-frame clones and leaves some out. The sample records some 120,000 clones, roughly 90% being singletons. The material sequenced was peripheral blood. The receptors come from a man in his fifties with active COVID-19. The CDR3 runs from the conserved cysteine through the conserved F or W. A D gene is named only where the DNA matches it firmly. Expanded clones get a size class; other rows say once, few or many, or leave the size out.

clone size,V gene,J gene,D gene,CDR3 DNA,CDR3 protein
NA,TRBV6-8,TRBJ2-5,NA,TGTGCCAGCAGTCCGAGGGAGGAGGAGACCCAGTACTTC,CASSPREEETQYF
once,TRBV6-5,TRBJ1-4,TRBD1,TGTGCCATACTGGACAGGGGGCATGAAAAACTGTTTTTT,CAILDRGHEKLFF
NA,TRBV6-5,TRBJ2-1,NA,TGTGCCAGCAGATTTGACAGACCCCTCTACAATGAGCAGTTCTTC,CASRFDRPLYNEQFF
NA,TRBV5-1,TRBJ2-5,TRBD2,TGCGCCAGCAGCTTTGGGGGGGACCTGGAGACCCAGTACTTC,CASSFGGDLETQYF
NA,TRBV7-9,TRBJ2-3,NA,TGTGCCAGCAGCCGAACCCCGACAGCCCTTAAGTCTAGCACAGATACGCAGTATTTT,CASSRTPTALKSSTDTQYF
NA,TRBV2,TRBJ2-3,TRBD1,TGTGCCAGCAAAGGGACAGGGGGTGGGGATACGCAGTATTTT,CASKGTGGGDTQYF
once,TRBV24-1,TRBJ2-1,NA,TGTGCCACCAGTGAATCCGGGACTCAAAATGAGCAGTTCTTC,CATSESGTQNEQFF
NA,TRBV2,TRBJ1-6,TRBD1,TGTGCCAGCAAGACGGACAGGGGTATCAATTCACCCCTCCACTTT,CASKTDRGINSPLHF
NA,TRBV5-3,TRBJ2-1,NA,TGTGCCAGAAGCCATACTTACAATGAGCAGTTCTTC,CARSHTYNEQFF
NA,TRBV12-3/TRBV12-4,TRBJ1-6,NA,TGTGCCACCCACAGGGATAATTCACCCCTCCACTTT,CATHRDNSPLHF
NA,TRBV12-3/TRBV12-4,TRBJ1-1,TRBD1,TGTGCCAGCAGTCGACAGGGATTCACTGAAGCTTTCTTT,CASSRQGFTEAFF
once,TRBV3-1/TRBV3-2,TRBJ1-2,NA,TGTGCCAGCAGCCCCGGGTCCGAGGGCTATGGCTACACCTTC,CASSPGSEGYGYTF
once,TRBV6-1,TRBJ2-1,NA,TGTGCCAGCAGTGAACTTGGCATACCCTACAATGAGCAGTTCTTC,CASSELGIPYNEQFF
NA,TRBV7-9,TRBJ1-2,TRBD1,TGTGCCAGCAGCTTAGGGACAGGGTCTAACTATGGCTACACCTTC,CASSLGTGSNYGYTF
NA,TRBV4-2,TRBJ2-2,TRBD2,TGTGCCAGCAGCCAAACAAGCGGGGGCGACACCGGGGAGCTGTTTTTT,CASSQTSGGDTGELFF
NA,TRBV19,TRBJ2-1,TRBD2,TGTGCCAGTAGTACCGGGACTAGCGGGAGGGGGGCCAATGAGCAGTTCTTC,CASSTGTSGRGANEQFF
NA,TRBV5-1,TRBJ1-2,NA,TGCGCCAGCAGCTTGGGGCCCCGACAGAACTTAAACTATGGCTACACCTTC,CASSLGPRQNLNYGYTF
NA,TRBV14,TRBJ2-7,TRBD1,TGTGCCAGCAGCCAGCGGGACAGGGGAGGGCCCGTGGGGTACGAGCAGTACTTC,CASSQRDRGGPVGYEQYF
NA,TRBV6-5,TRBJ1-3,NA,TGTGCCAGCAGCCCGAGGGCGGTATCTGGAAACACCATATATTTT,CASSPRAVSGNTIYF
NA,TRBV2,TRBJ2-1,TRBD2,TGTGCCAGCAGGGGAGGGGAGGACGATCAGCAGTTCTTC,CASRGGEDDQQFF
NA,TRBV5-4,TRBJ2-5,TRBD1,TGTGCCAGCAGCCCGGGACAGGGGTTCAGAGAGACCCAGTACTTC,CASSPGQGFRETQYF
NA,TRBV15,TRBJ2-5,TRBD2,TGTGCCACCAGCAGAGATCGCATAGGGCGAGCGGGGGGGCCGATGAGAGGAGAGACCCAGTACTTC,CATSRDRIGRAGGPMRGETQYF
NA,TRBV5-5,TRBJ1-2,NA,TGTGCCAGCACCCTACAGCTACAGGCTTCTCACTACACCTTC,CASTLQLQASHYTF
NA,TRBV10-1,TRBJ2-2,TRBD1,TGCGCCAGCAGGCCGGGACAGGGTAACACCGGGGAGCTGTTTTTT,CASRPGQGNTGELFF
NA,TRBV6-2/TRBV6-3,TRBJ2-7,NA,TGTGCCAGCAGTTTACAAACTAGCTACGAGCAGTACTTC,CASSLQTSYEQYF
NA,TRBV6-1,TRBJ1-4,NA,TGTGCCAGCAGTGAAGGGGGCGGGGTAGATGAAAAACTGTTTTTT,CASSEGGGVDEKLFF
NA,TRBV15,TRBJ1-2,NA,TGTGCCACCAGCAGAGCGAGAGAATTATATGGCTACACCTTC,CATSRARELYGYTF
NA,TRBV10-1,TRBJ2-4,NA,TGCGCCAGCAGCTCACAGGGCTCCAAAAACATTCAGTACTTC,CASSSQGSKNIQYF
NA,TRBV9,TRBJ2-1,TRBD1,TGTGCCGGACGGGACAGGTCCAATGAGCAGTTCTTC,CAGRDRSNEQFF
NA,TRBV2,TRBJ2-6,TRBD1,TGTGCCAGCATGGACCCGGTTTTTAGGGACAGGGGTCTCCGCGGGGCCAACGTCCTGACTTTC,CASMDPVFRDRGLRGANVLTF
NA,TRBV6-5,TRBJ2-2,TRBD2,TGTGCCAGCAGCCCCGGGGGGGCAAGCACCGGGGAGCTGTTTTTT,CASSPGGASTGELFF
NA,TRBV6-5,TRBJ2-5,TRBD1,TGTGCCAGCAGAGACAGGGGGGTGGAGACCCAGTACTTC,CASRDRGVETQYF
NA,TRBV5-1,TRBJ2-1,NA,TGCGCCAGCAGCTTGGTCGCGCGCTCCTACAATGAGCAGTTCTTC,CASSLVARSYNEQFF
NA,TRBV5-4,TRBJ2-3,TRBD2,TGTGCCAGCAAAAAAGCGGGGGCACGCACAGATACGCAGTATTTT,CASKKAGARTDTQYF
NA,TRBV3-1/TRBV3-2,TRBJ2-5,NA,TGTGCCAGCAGCCTAGCAGGAGGTGAGACCCAGTACTTC,CASSLAGGETQYF
NA,TRBV19,TRBJ2-5,NA,TGTGCCAGTAGTGCCTCGGGGGTAGAGACCCAGTACTTC,CASSASGVETQYF
NA,TRBV3-1/TRBV3-2,TRBJ1-2,NA,TGTGCCAGCAGCGACAAATCGACAGTTACCTATGGCTACACCTTC,CASSDKSTVTYGYTF
once,TRBV27,TRBJ1-6,TRBD1,TGTGCCAGCAGTTCGCCGGGACAGGGGTATTCACCCCTCCACTTT,CASSSPGQGYSPLHF
NA,TRBV24-1,TRBJ2-3,NA,TGTGCCACCAGTGATTCCGGTCGGGGGAGCACAGATACGCAGTATTTT,CATSDSGRGSTDTQYF
NA,TRBV11-3,TRBJ2-1,TRBD1,TGTGCCAGCAGCTACGACAGGGGCTCCTACAATGAGCAGTTCTTC,CASSYDRGSYNEQFF
NA,TRBV4-2,TRBJ1-2,TRBD1,TGTGCCAGCAGCCAAGTAGCAGGGGGCTATGGCTACACCTTC,CASSQVAGGYGYTF
NA,TRBV19,TRBJ2-2,TRBD2,TGTGCCAGTAGATTAGCGGGGCTAGACACCGGGGAGCTGTTTTTT,CASRLAGLDTGELFF
NA,TRBV11-3,TRBJ2-5,NA,TGTGCCAGCAGCCGTTCTGTCGGCGGGAAACAAGAGACCCAGTACTTC,CASSRSVGGKQETQYF
NA,TRBV9,TRBJ2-5,TRBD2,TGTGCCGGCAGCCCGGGGACTAGCGGCGGCCTTCAAGAGACCCAGTACTTC,CAGSPGTSGGLQETQYF
NA,TRBV7-2,TRBJ2-5,TRBD1,TGTGCCAGCAGCTTAATGGGACAGCAAGAGACCCAGTACTTC,CASSLMGQQETQYF
NA,TRBV27,TRBJ2-1,NA,TGTGCCACCCGGCTCGGGTCCTACAATGAGCAGTTCTTC,CATRLGSYNEQFF